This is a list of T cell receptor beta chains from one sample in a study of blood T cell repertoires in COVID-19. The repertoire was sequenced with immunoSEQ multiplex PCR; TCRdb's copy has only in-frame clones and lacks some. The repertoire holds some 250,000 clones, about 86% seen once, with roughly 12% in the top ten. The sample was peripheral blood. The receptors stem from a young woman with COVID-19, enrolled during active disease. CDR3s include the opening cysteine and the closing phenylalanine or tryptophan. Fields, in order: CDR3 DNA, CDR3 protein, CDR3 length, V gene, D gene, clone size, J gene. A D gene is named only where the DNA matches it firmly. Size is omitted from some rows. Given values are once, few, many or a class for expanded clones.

CDR3 DNA: TGTGCCAGCAGCGACCAAGGACAGCCAAGGTCCCAGCATTTT
CDR3 protein: CASSDQGQPRSQHF
CDR3 length: 14
V gene: TRBV5-4
D gene: -
clone size: -
J gene: TRBJ1-5

CDR3 DNA: TGTGCCAGCAGCCACAACAGGGGAGGAAGTCAGTGGACTGAAGCTTTCTTT
CDR3 protein: CASSHNRGGSQWTEAFF
CDR3 length: 17
V gene: TRBV3-1/TRBV3-2
D gene: TRBD1
clone size: -
J gene: TRBJ1-1

CDR3 DNA: TGTGCCAGCAGTCTCCAACAGGGGAATCAGCCCCAGCATTTT
CDR3 protein: CASSLQQGNQPQHF
CDR3 length: 14
V gene: TRBV27
D gene: TRBD1
clone size: -
J gene: TRBJ1-5

CDR3 DNA: TGTGCCAGTAGTATAGGGAGGGAGCAGTACTTC
CDR3 protein: CASSIGREQYF
CDR3 length: 11
V gene: TRBV19
D gene: -
clone size: once
J gene: TRBJ2-7

CDR3 DNA: TGCGCCAGCAGCCCACCTAACTACGAGCAGTACTTC
CDR3 protein: CASSPPNYEQYF
CDR3 length: 12
V gene: TRBV10-2
D gene: -
clone size: once
J gene: TRBJ2-7

CDR3 DNA: TGTGCCACTCGGAGGGGTAATGAGCAGTTCTTC
CDR3 protein: CATRRGNEQFF
CDR3 length: 11
V gene: TRBV28
D gene: -
clone size: many
J gene: TRBJ2-1

CDR3 DNA: TGTGCCAGCAGCTCGGGGCTAGCGGGGGATACCCCCTACGAGCAGTACTTC
CDR3 protein: CASSSGLAGDTPYEQYF
CDR3 length: 17
V gene: TRBV7-9
D gene: TRBD2
clone size: -
J gene: TRBJ2-7

CDR3 DNA: TGTGCCAGCAGCCCACAGGGGCACGGGCAGCCCCAGCATTTT
CDR3 protein: CASSPQGHGQPQHF
CDR3 length: 14
V gene: TRBV4-2
D gene: TRBD1
clone size: once
J gene: TRBJ1-5

CDR3 DNA: TGCGCCAGCAGCCCGGGTGTAGGGGGAACCTCCTACAATGAGCAGTTCTTC
CDR3 protein: CASSPGVGGTSYNEQFF
CDR3 length: 17
V gene: TRBV5-1
D gene: -
clone size: -
J gene: TRBJ2-1

CDR3 DNA: TGTGCCAGTAGTACAACAGGGTTAAACACTGAAGCTTTCTTT
CDR3 protein: CASSTTGLNTEAFF
CDR3 length: 14
V gene: TRBV19
D gene: -
clone size: -
J gene: TRBJ1-1

CDR3 DNA: TGTGCCAGCAGCTTAGAGGGAGCGAACCCCCAAGATACGCAGTATTTT
CDR3 protein: CASSLEGANPQDTQYF
CDR3 length: 16
V gene: TRBV11-3
D gene: -
clone size: -
J gene: TRBJ2-3

CDR3 DNA: TGTGCCAGCAGCCACCTTAGTATCGTGAACACCGGGGAGCTGTTTTTT
CDR3 protein: CASSHLSIVNTGELFF
CDR3 length: 16
V gene: TRBV3-1/TRBV3-2
D gene: -
clone size: -
J gene: TRBJ2-2

CDR3 DNA: TGTGCCAGCAGCTTAGTTAATACGGACAGGGGCCGCCGGCGACATGGCTACACCTTC
CDR3 protein: CASSLVNTDRGRRRHGYTF
CDR3 length: 19
V gene: TRBV11-2
D gene: TRBD1
clone size: -
J gene: TRBJ1-2

CDR3 DNA: TGTGCCAGCAGCCTACTAGGTTCTGGAGGGCAGTTCTTC
CDR3 protein: CASSLLGSGGQFF
CDR3 length: 13
V gene: TRBV27
D gene: -
clone size: -
J gene: TRBJ2-1

CDR3 DNA: TGTGCCAGCAGTGACCCGGGACAAGGAGAGACCCAGTACTTC
CDR3 protein: CASSDPGQGETQYF
CDR3 length: 14
V gene: TRBV6-1
D gene: -
clone size: -
J gene: TRBJ2-5

CDR3 DNA: TGTGCCAGCAGCCCCACAGGGTATGGCTACACCTTC
CDR3 protein: CASSPTGYGYTF
CDR3 length: 12
V gene: TRBV12-3/TRBV12-4
D gene: -
clone size: -
J gene: TRBJ1-2

CDR3 DNA: TGCAGCGTTGAATCCCAGGGCTCTGGAAACACCATATATTTT
CDR3 protein: CSVESQGSGNTIYF
CDR3 length: 14
V gene: TRBV29-1
D gene: -
clone size: -
J gene: TRBJ1-3

CDR3 DNA: TGCAGTGCTAGTCCGACAGGACACTCCTACAATGAGCAGTTCTTC
CDR3 protein: CSASPTGHSYNEQFF
CDR3 length: 15
V gene: TRBV20-1
D gene: -
clone size: once
J gene: TRBJ2-1

CDR3 DNA: TGTGCCTGGAGTGACAGAGCGAACACTGAAGCTTTCTTT
CDR3 protein: CAWSDRANTEAFF
CDR3 length: 13
V gene: TRBV30
D gene: -
clone size: -
J gene: TRBJ1-1

CDR3 DNA: TGCGCCAGCTTCCTTTTCCCCGGACAGGGGGCTAACTATGGCTACACCTTC
CDR3 protein: CASFLFPGQGANYGYTF
CDR3 length: 17
V gene: TRBV4-1
D gene: TRBD1
clone size: once
J gene: TRBJ1-2

CDR3 DNA: TGTGCCAGCAGCCCGACAGGAAGGTCTTATCAGCCCCAGCATTTT
CDR3 protein: CASSPTGRSYQPQHF
CDR3 length: 15
V gene: TRBV6-5
D gene: -
clone size: -
J gene: TRBJ1-5

CDR3 DNA: TGTGCCAGCAGCTTCGACAGGGTGGAAGAGACCCAGTACTTC
CDR3 protein: CASSFDRVEETQYF
CDR3 length: 14
V gene: TRBV5-6
D gene: TRBD1
clone size: -
J gene: TRBJ2-5

CDR3 DNA: TGTGCCAGCAGCTTAATCCCAGGGGATGGCTACACCTTC
CDR3 protein: CASSLIPGDGYTF
CDR3 length: 13
V gene: TRBV5-5
D gene: -
clone size: -
J gene: TRBJ1-2

CDR3 DNA: TGTGCCAGCAGTCCCGGGAACACCGGGGAGCTGTTTTTT
CDR3 protein: CASSPGNTGELFF
CDR3 length: 13
V gene: TRBV5-4
D gene: -
clone size: -
J gene: TRBJ2-2

CDR3 DNA: TGTGCCAGCAGTTTAGGACAGGGTGTTGGTGAGCAGTTCTTC
CDR3 protein: CASSLGQGVGEQFF
CDR3 length: 14
V gene: TRBV27
D gene: TRBD1
clone size: once
J gene: TRBJ2-1

CDR3 DNA: TGTGCCAGTAGTATAAGGGGGCTGAAAAACATTCAGTACTTC
CDR3 protein: CASSIRGLKNIQYF
CDR3 length: 14
V gene: TRBV19
D gene: TRBD1
clone size: -
J gene: TRBJ2-4